This TCR beta chain was sequenced in a study of cytomegalovirus exposure and HLA in healthy donors. A multiplex PCR was run with 60 Vbeta primers and 13 Jbeta primers. This table comes from immunoSEQ multiplex PCR, and its TCRdb copy is limited to in-frame clones, with some not included. This table has approximately 90,000 clones, over 60% appearing once. The germline V gene has CDR1 MGHRA and CDR2 YSYEKL. Trimming removed 8 bases from V and 3 bases from J; junction bases left unmatched: 7. This CDR3 is built from 14 residues. The source material was PBMCs. The sequence was obtained from a man aged 25 to 40 in good health and CMV-seronegative. The chain recombines TRBV4-1 with TRBJ2-7, with 10 bases identical to TRBD1. CDR3 bases: TGCGCCAGCTCCCAGACAGGGGGCCGCTACGAGCAGTACTTC. This encodes CASSQTGGRYEQYF.